This TCR beta chain was captured in a study of neoadjuvant anti-PD-1 for oral cavity cancer (dated by TCRdb to the early 2020s). With respect to the entire study: Three to four biweekly doses of nivolumab at 3 mg/kg were mostly administered to patients before curative-intent surgical resection. Under RECIST 1.1, a patient counted as a responder if showing complete response, partial response or stable disease, and as a non-responder if showing progression. A fourth nivolumab dose was given around day 43 to patients without progression, and definitive surgical resection was performed in those patients on days 50-56. The parent correlative cohort had 12 to 13 patients and a response rate of 33%. The research as a whole found: Higher pretreatment blood Treg/Th17 ratios correlated with higher pretreatment blood TCRbeta clonality and lower post-treatment tumor TCRbeta clonality. The TCR analyses had only a few patients in each response group, and the authors called for validation in larger cohorts. Within PBMCs, T cell clonality (Gini index) was significantly higher in non-responders than responders after neoadjuvant nivolumab.

PBMC libraries used mostly 450 to 500 ng of input genomic DNA for deep sequencing, with six replicates per sample. The immunoSEQ hsTCRbeta kit was used to prepare TCRbeta libraries, following the manufacturer's instructions. The completed libraries were mixed into a single pool at 3 nM, then sequenced with an Illumina NovaSeq 6000 S4 flow cell. In the authors' own workflow: Raw data preprocessing and quality control were performed with the immunoSEQ Analyzer. The analysis was limited to productive rearrangements, and each clonotype was defined by a unique CDR3 amino acid sequence. Using the R package tcR, the researchers computed the Gini-Simpson index as their estimate of repertoire clonality. Gini indices were compared with Student's t test, and associations with tumor size change were assessed by Pearson correlation. TCRdb re-hosts the immuneACCESS table, in-frame sequences only. Its copies lack some clones; in the studies checked, an unresolved V gene accounts for under half of them, and the cause for the rest is not known. That table furnishes V, J and clone size, whereas the DNA furnished D and trimming. This sample is represented by some 70,000 clones; about 88% of them were singletons. Of the sample, approximately 3.6% falls within the top ten clones.

What this sample's time point label stands for: after neoadjuvant nivolumab, at surgical resection. Patients were newly diagnosed with stage II-IVA oral cavity squamous cell carcinoma and had received no prior systemic or radiation treatment. Everyone in the cohort had locally advanced, HPV-negative oral cavity squamous cell carcinoma. Peripheral blood mononuclear cells were analyzed directly, without maintenance or expansion in culture. The samples were obtained from a longitudinal correlative study of a single-arm phase II trial testing neoadjuvant nivolumab in oral cavity squamous cell carcinoma. Subject-matched pre- and post-treatment PBMCs and tumors from three responders and three non-responders underwent genomic DNA-based TCRbeta sequencing. Peripheral blood mononuclear cells were collected before nivolumab treatment and again after treatment, at the time of surgery. The Maxwell RSC DNA from Cells kit was used to extract genomic DNA from PBMCs.

V sheds 2 bases and J sheds 2 bases, leaving 7 bases between their ends. Its CDR3 holds 13 amino acids, cysteine through phenylalanine. The DNA shown is the 39-base CDR3, in frame from base 1. CDR1 and CDR2 (SGDLS, YYNGEE) derive from the germline V gene. Worth noting for this clone: Its antigen specificity is not known. No base-level quality is on record; no much larger clone is a single base apart.

Recombination joined TRBV9 with TRBJ2-5, with the D gene not clear enough to name. The sample consisted of PBMCs, taken after nivolumab (anti-PD-1) treatment. The clonotype originates from a person aged 35-79 years with oral cavity squamous cell carcinoma. The DNA reads TGTGCCAGCAGCGTTTCAGCGCAAGAGACCCAGTACTTC. The encoded protein is CASSVSAQETQYF.